This T cell receptor beta chain came from a study of T-cell memory formation after mild COVID-19. About the study: TCR clusters largely stayed donor specific. Whole-study findings and limits: Later expanders leaned CD4+, whereas day 15 to 85 contracting clones were balanced CD4/CD8. The finding that pre-infection memory included some responding clones suggested that cross-reactive memory joined.

Each CDR3 protein gets one entry after TCRdb re-called the 5' RACE reads with MiXCR. Of 150,000 to 200,000 distinct CDR3 sequences in the sample, around a fifth were seen once. The V gene lost 4 bases and the J gene lost 0 bases, with 9 bases spanning the gap. The CDR3 runs 14 residues. Germline values: CDR1 LGHDT, CDR2 YNNKEL (reference sequence). This clonotype has just a few counts. Antigen unknown. The TCR sequence derives from an adult woman who had mild COVID-19 (a few samples of this study predate the infection). Cell type and time point are not known. Source material: PBMCs or a T cell subset sorted from them (not recorded which). V and J are TRBV3-1 and TRBJ2-5; D call uncertain. CDR3: CASSPRRDQETQYF. In DNA form, the CDR3 reads TGTGCCAGCAGCCCTCGAAGGGACCAAGAGACCCAGTACTTC.